Following are 28 T cell receptor beta chains from one sample sequenced in a study of blood T cell repertoires in COVID-19. Using immunoSEQ multiplex PCR, the repertoire was profiled, and TCRdb retains in-frame clones only, with some absent. The table records roughly 200,000 clones, roughly 90% of them present only once. What was sequenced was PBMCs or T cells enriched from blood (not recorded which). The receptors originated from a woman in her thirties who had recovered from COVID-19.

This chain connects TRBV3-1 (or the pseudogene TRBV3-2) to TRBJ2-3; TRBD2 matches 14 bases. The CDR3 runs to 17 residues. V dropped 5 bases and J dropped 0; count of bases not matched to a gene: 4. Germline V lookup: CDR1 LGHDT, CDR2 YNNKEL (reference sequence). CDR3 region: CASSARTSGGSTDTQYF. In nucleotides, the CDR3 is TGTGCCAGCAGCGCCCGGACTAGCGGGGGGAGCACAGATACGCAGTATTTT.

J is TRBJ2-1 and V is TRBV9, with 8 bases matching TRBD2. The CDR3 sequence is 15 residues long. The J segment lost 8 bases and the V segment lost 0 bases, leaving 7 bases of the junction unmatched. Germline CDR1 is SGDLS and CDR2 is YYNGEE. The CDR3 coding sequence is TGTGCCAGCAGCGTAGCCCCGGGACTAGGGTATGAGCAGTTCTTC. This sequence encodes CASSVAPGLGYEQFF.

The V and J genes are TRBV5-1 and TRBJ2-1; maybe TRBD2 (5 bases). V dropped 4 bases and J dropped 7 bases, with 9 bases sitting between them. The V gene's germline CDR1 is SGHRS and CDR2 YFSETQ. The CDR3 length is 12 residues. CDR3: CASSRGWNEQFF. In DNA, the CDR3 is TGCGCCAGCAGCCGGGGATGGAATGAGCAGTTCTTC.

The J gene is TRBJ1-6, the V gene TRBV3-1 (or the pseudogene TRBV3-2); D unresolved. V dropped 1 base and J dropped 5 bases, with 6 bases sitting between them. Germline-derived CDR1 and CDR2 are LGHDT and YNNKEL (reference sequence). The CDR3 runs to 14 residues. The DNA of the CDR3 is TGTGCCAGCAGCCAAGCACAGAATAATTCACCCCTCCACTTT. Translated: CASSQAQNNSPLHF.

The chain joins TRBV6-5 to TRBJ2-1; 8 positions match TRBD2. Looked up from germline, CDR1 is MNHEY and CDR2 is SVGAGI. Unmatched junction bases numbered 1, after V lost 6 bases and J lost 3 bases. CDR3 length: 13 residues. CDR3 residues: CASSTSGYNEQFF. The DNA for the CDR3 is TGTGCCAGCAGCACTAGCGGCTACAATGAGCAGTTCTTC.

The sample holds a few counts of this clone. The chain employs TRBV18 and TRBJ1-1; D is uncertain. The V and J ends lost 2 bases and 0 bases respectively, with 4 bases between them. The CDR3 is 13 residues long. The germline V gene has CDR1 KGHSH and CDR2 LQKENI. The CDR3 reads CASSPEMNTEAFF. The CDR3 nucleotides are TGTGCCAGCTCACCAGAGATGAACACTGAAGCTTTCTTT. Looking up the rest from reference TRBV18 and TRBJ1-1 gives the full variable domain: NAGVMQNPRHLVRRRGQEARLRCSPMKGHSHVYWYRQLPEEGLKFMVYLQKENIIDESGMPKERFSAEFPKEGPSILRIQQVVRGDSAAYFCASSPEMNTEAFFGQGTRLTVV.

The rearrangement uses TRBV7-3 and TRBJ2-7; no reliable D call. The germline gives CDR1 SGHTA, CDR2 FQGTGA. The ends were cut back, 4 bases at V and 5 bases at J, with 12 bases in the middle. CDR3 size: 13 residues. CDR3 nucleotide sequence: TGTGCCAGCAGCTCTAGGAGAGGTGACGAGCAGTACTTC. It specifies CASSSRRGDEQYF.

This rearrangement joins TRBV11-3 to TRBJ1-1; TRBD1 aligns across 8 bases. Per germline, CDR1 SGHNT and CDR2 YENEEA. This CDR3 comprises 15 residues. The junction had 9 bases not matched to a gene; V was cut back by 5 bases and J by 4 bases. The CDR3 sequence is CASSPRTGKGTEAFF. In DNA, the CDR3 is TGTGCCAGCAGCCCAAGGACAGGGAAGGGCACTGAAGCTTTCTTT. Looking up the rest from reference TRBV11-3 and TRBJ1-1 gives the full variable domain: EAGVVQSPRYKIIEKKQPVAFWCNPISGHNTLYWYLQNLGQGPELLIRYENEEAVDDSQLPKDRFSAERLKGVDSTLKIQPAELGDSAVYLCASSPRTGKGTEAFFGQGTRLTVV.

V usage is TRBV6-2 or TRBV6-3 and J usage is TRBJ1-1; D uncertain. The CDR3 totals 13 residues. Germline CDR1 is MNHEY and CDR2 is SVGEGT. V lost 0 bases and J 5 bases, leaving 7 bases between the germline ends. The CDR3 DNA follows: TGTGCCAGCAGTTACTCGTCGCAGACTGAAGCTTTCTTT. Translated, it gives CASSYSSQTEAFF.

The chain couples TRBV10-1 to TRBJ1-2, with D possibly being TRBD1 (6 bases). The CDR3 is made up of 15 amino acids. CDR1 is WNHNN and CDR2 is SYGVQD in the germline V gene (reference sequence). With 10 bases removed from V and 0 bases from J, the gap between germline ends came to 18 bases. The CDR3 nucleotides are TGCGCCAATAACAGGGTAGTGAGGACTAACTATGGCTACACCTTC. Its protein is CANNRVVRTNYGYTF.

V is TRBV6-2 or TRBV6-3 and J is TRBJ1-2; 8 bases match TRBD1. CDR3 length equals 12 residues. In germline, CDR1 is MNHEY, CDR2 SVGEGT. V was clipped by 6 bases and J by 7 bases; unmatched bases: 4. The CDR3 here is CASSQTGVGYTF. The CDR3 coding sequence is TGTGCCAGCAGCCAGACAGGGGTTGGCTACACCTTC.

This clone showed up just a few times. The CDR3 protein is CAWSAPWTVDQPQHF. The CDR3 region has the DNA TGTGCCTGGAGCGCTCCATGGACAGTCGATCAGCCCCAGCATTTT. The chain recombines TRBV30 with TRBJ1-5; possibly TRBD1 for D (6 bases). CDR1 and CDR2 from the germline V gene are GTSNPN and SVGIG (reference sequence). Trimming shortened V by 3 bases and J by 5 bases, and 17 bases separated the two germline ends. The CDR3 is made up of 15 amino acids.

V gene TRBV29-1 combines with J gene TRBJ1-1, with D tentatively TRBD1 (5 bases). The germline CDR1 and CDR2 sequences are SQVTM and ANQGSEA. V was cut by 2 bases and J by 3 bases, with 7 bases left in between. The CDR3 is 12 residues long. The CDR3 coding sequence is TGCAGCGTTGAAACAGGTTACACTGAAGCTTTCTTT. Its translation: CSVETGYTEAFF. Based on the CDR3 plus reference TRBV29-1 and TRBJ1-1, the full variable domain is SAVISQKPSRDICQRGTSLTIQCQVDSQVTMMFWYRQQPGQSLTLIATANQGSEATYESGFVIDKFPISRPNLTFSTLTVSNMSPEDSSIYLCSVETGYTEAFFGQGTRLTVV.

The chain combines TRBV5-1 with TRBJ2-6, with D possibly being TRBD1 (6 bases). Germline assignment: CDR1 SGHRS and CDR2 YFSETQ. CDR3 length: 15 amino acids. Trimming left V 8 bases short and J 1 base short, with 13 bases between. The CDR3 bases are TGCGCCAGTCACAGGGAACTTTCTGGGGCCAACGTCCTGACTTTC. Translating it yields CASHRELSGANVLTF.

This clone has only a few counts. The chain uses TRBV19 and TRBJ2-1; no reliable D call. Germline V CDR1 and CDR2: LNHDA, SQIVND (reference sequence). This CDR3 is built from 14 residues. V dropped 7 bases and J dropped 4 bases, with 14 bases sitting between them. In nucleotides, the CDR3 is TGTGCCAGTACCCCCCTTCACAGATACAATGAGCAGTTCTTC. Protein sequence: CASTPLHRYNEQFF. Based on the CDR3 plus reference TRBV19 and TRBJ2-1, the full variable domain is DGGITQSPKYLFRKEGQNVTLSCEQNLNHDAMYWYRQDPGQGLRLIYYSQIVNDFQKGDIAEGYSVSREKKESFPLTVTSAQKNPTAFYLCASTPLHRYNEQFFGPGTRLTVL.

The rearrangement uses TRBV7-8 and TRBJ2-1; 9 bases are shared with TRBD2. The V gene's germline CDR1 is SGHVS and CDR2 FQNEAQ. With V trimmed by 2 bases and J by 9 bases, 8 bases remained unmatched. The CDR3 sequence is 15 residues long. The CDR3, as DNA: TGTGCCAGCAGCTTAAATGGCGGGAGGGCGGCTGAGCAGTTCTTC. It translates to CASSLNGGRAAEQFF.

This chain connects TRBV5-1 to TRBJ1-2, with TRBD1 matching 9 bases. Germline lookup yields CDR1 SGHRS and CDR2 YFSETQ. Losses at the gene ends were 4 bases for V and 3 bases for J; bases not matched to a gene: 4. The CDR3 sequence is 14 residues long. CDR3 coding DNA: TGCGCCAGCAGCCTGGGACAGGGCCACTATGGCTACACCTTC. Amino acids: CASSLGQGHYGYTF.

The rearrangement links TRBV30 to TRBJ2-6, with D maybe TRBD2 (5 bases). Germline CDR1 is GTSNPN and CDR2 is SVGIG (reference sequence). Trimming removed 0 bases from V and 3 bases from J, with 9 bases in between. This CDR3 has 15 residues. The CDR3 bases are TGTGCCTGGAGTGTACTGGAGGATGGGGCCAACGTCCTGACTTTC. Translating gives CAWSVLEDGANVLTF.

V is TRBV24-1 and J is TRBJ2-3, with TRBD2 as a possible D gene (7 bases). Germline values: CDR1 KGHDR, CDR2 SFDVKD. Trimming removed 6 bases from V and 6 bases from J, with 15 bases in between. CDR3 size: 14 residues. As DNA, the CDR3 is TGTGCCACCAGTCCCGGGGGGCCCTCCGATACGCAGTATTTT. It yields the protein CATSPGGPSDTQYF.

The rearrangement uses TRBV5-4 and TRBJ2-4, with D tentatively TRBD1 (6 bases). The CDR3 sequence is 15 residues long. Germline loops: CDR1 SGHNT, CDR2 YYREEE (reference sequence). Between the trimmed V and J ends, which lost 4 bases and 0 bases, there was a span of 11 bases. The CDR3 loop is CASSEQGLAKNIQYF. The CDR3, as DNA: TGTGCCAGCAGCGAACAGGGCTTAGCCAAAAACATTCAGTACTTC.

The count of this clone is one. The rearrangement uses TRBV7-2 and TRBJ1-4; D is possibly TRBD1 (5 bases). Germline V gene lookup returns CDR1 SGHTA and CDR2 FQGNSA. The CDR3 extends over 14 amino acids. Trimming pared 4 bases from V and 1 base from J, leaving 7 bases between. The CDR3 is CASSSQGTNEKLFF. DNA for the CDR3: TGTGCCAGCAGCTCGCAGGGAACTAATGAAAAACTGTTTTTT. Combining the CDR3 with reference TRBV7-2 and TRBJ1-4 gives the whole variable domain GAGVSQSPSNKVTEKGKDVELRCDPISGHTALYWYRQSLGQGLEFLIYFQGNSAPDKSGLPSDRFSAERTGGSVSTLTIQRTQQEDSAVYLCASSSQGTNEKLFFGSGTQLSVL.

The chain is built from TRBV6-2 or TRBV6-3 and TRBJ2-2; 11 bases fit TRBD1. The length of the CDR3 is 16 residues. Trimming removed 2 bases from V and 5 bases from J; junction bases left unmatched: 4. The germline V gene has CDR1 MNHEY and CDR2 SVGEGT. The DNA for the CDR3 is TGTGCCAGCAGTTACCCCGGGACAGGGGGAACCGGGGAGCTGTTTTTT. Protein sequence: CASSYPGTGGTGELFF.

V is TRBV11-3 and J is TRBJ1-3, with unresolved D. The V gene's germline CDR1 is SGHNT and CDR2 YENEEA. This CDR3 comprises 16 residues. V gave up 1 base and J gave up 0 bases, with 10 bases separating them. CDR3 coding DNA: TGTGCCAGCAGCTTAGCCCCTTCAGGCTCTGGAAACACCATATATTTT. It specifies CASSLAPSGSGNTIYF.

This clone was observed once. This chain joins TRBV5-4 and TRBJ1-5; 7 bases agree with TRBD1. The V gene's germline CDR1 is SGHNT and CDR2 YYREEE (reference sequence). V dropped 4 bases and J dropped 5; count of bases not matched to a gene: 3. The CDR3 loop spans 13 amino acids. The CDR3 region is CASSHGQDQPQHF. In nucleotides, the CDR3 is TGTGCCAGCAGCCATGGACAGGATCAGCCCCAGCATTTT. Using reference TRBV5-4 and TRBJ1-5 for the parts outside the CDR3, the full variable domain is ETGVTQSPTHLIKTRGQQVTLRCSSQSGHNTVSWYQQALGQGPQFIFQYYREEENGRGNFPPRFSGLQFPNYSSELNVNALELDDSALYLCASSHGQDQPQHFGDGTRLSIL.

Concerning this clone itself: Mismatch with germline at one junction end may stem from a read error. This sequence joins TRBV11-3 and TRBJ2-1; 9 nucleotides align to TRBD2. Looked up from germline, CDR1 is SGHNT and CDR2 is YENEEA. The CDR3 contains 17 residues. CDR3 amino acids: CASSLDGLAGLYNEQFF. DNA of the CDR3: TGTGCCAGCAGCCTAGATGGTCTAGCGGGGCTTTACAATGAGCAGTTCTTC.

The V call is TRBV7-9, the J call TRBJ2-1; D might be TRBD2 (5 bases). The CDR3 consists of 16 residues. V was shortened by 1 base and J by 0 bases, with 10 bases between the two germline ends. Germline V gene data show CDR1 as SEHNR and CDR2 as FQNEAQ (reference sequence). CDR3 in amino acids: CASSLVPGNSYNEQFF. In DNA, the CDR3 is TGTGCCAGCAGCTTAGTACCCGGGAACTCCTACAATGAGCAGTTCTTC.

This clone has only one observation. The chain carries TRBV12-3 or TRBV12-4 and TRBJ1-2, with D unclear. Trimming took off 6 bases at V and 4 bases at J, with 12 bases between the two ends. The CDR3 length is 13 residues. As DNA, the CDR3 is TGTGCCAGCAGGCCGGTTACTATCTATGGCTACACCTTC. Translating gives CASRPVTIYGYTF.

The chain links TRBV7-9 to TRBJ1-4; no clear D gene. Between the trimmed V and J ends, which lost 5 bases and 0 bases, there was a span of 13 bases. CDR1 is SEHNR, CDR2 FQNEAQ, per germline (reference sequence). The CDR3 runs to 16 residues. The CDR3 DNA follows: TGTGCCAGCAGCGCTGGAGCTGCCGCAACTAATGAAAAACTGTTTTTT. It is translated as CASSAGAAATNEKLFF.